A selection of T cell receptor beta chains follows, all from one sample in a study of Ad26.COV2.S vaccination and SARS-CoV-2 variants. Method: immunoSEQ multiplex PCR; TCRdb's copy keeps in-frame clones and lacks some. The sample holds roughly 140,000 clones, roughly 85% seen once. The sequencing here drew on peripheral blood, taken after recovery from COVID-19. The origin of the receptors is a human donor who had recovered from COVID-19. The CDR3 runs from the conserved cysteine through the conserved F or W. D genes are given only for firm matches. Size is omitted from some rows. Given values are once, few, many or a class for expanded clones.

TRBV6-2/TRBV6-3,-,TRBJ2-7,-,CASSYSPYEQYF,TGTGCCAGCAGTTATTCCCCCTACGAGCAGTACTTC
TRBV4-3,-,TRBJ2-7,-,CASSQDLEVYEQYF,TGCGCCAGCAGCCAAGATCTCGAAGTCTACGAGCAGTACTTC
TRBV28,-,TRBJ1-6,-,CASRALAASNSPLHF,TGTGCCAGCCGGGCATTGGCGGCTTCGAATTCACCCCTCCACTTT
TRBV6-2/TRBV6-3,once,TRBJ2-1,-,CASSYSQGNEQFF,TGTGCCAGCAGTTACTCGCAGGGAAATGAGCAGTTCTTC
TRBV19,-,TRBJ2-4,-,CASSPTGTGKLIQYF,TGTGCCAGTAGTCCTACAGGGACCGGGAAGCTCATTCAGTACTTC
TRBV4-3,-,TRBJ1-2,TRBD1,CASSPGQAEGYTF,TGCGCCAGCAGCCCAGGACAGGCGGAAGGCTACACCTTC
TRBV25-1,-,TRBJ2-1,-,CASRNGPSGSEQFF,TGTGCCAGCAGGAACGGGCCGTCAGGAAGCGAGCAGTTCTTC
TRBV11-2,-,TRBJ2-7,-,CASRLGADLSYEQYF,TGTGCCAGCAGGCTAGGGGCTGACCTTTCCTACGAGCAGTACTTC
TRBV5-1,-,TRBJ1-1,TRBD1,CASSRDREVTEAFF,TGCGCCAGCAGCCGAGACAGGGAGGTTACTGAAGCTTTCTTT
TRBV11-2,-,TRBJ1-1,TRBD1,CASSRLQGAVYTEAFF,TGTGCCAGCAGCCGTTTACAGGGGGCGGTTTACACTGAAGCTTTCTTT
TRBV6-5,-,TRBJ1-1,TRBD1,CASKNRGGVWTEAFF,TGTGCCAGCAAGAATCGAGGGGGCGTTTGGACTGAAGCTTTCTTT
TRBV6-6,-,TRBJ1-5,-,CASSSFNSNQPQHF,TGTGCCAGCAGTTCTTTCAATAGCAATCAGCCCCAGCATTTT
TRBV6-5,-,TRBJ1-1,-,CASSHQLVNTEAFF,TGTGCCAGCAGCCATCAATTGGTGAACACTGAAGCTTTCTTT
TRBV7-2,-,TRBJ2-1,-,CASSLRTSSYNEQFF,TGTGCCAGCAGCCTTCGGACTTCCTCCTACAATGAGCAGTTCTTC
TRBV3-1/TRBV3-2,-,TRBJ2-7,-,CASSLTGLTYEQYF,TGTGCCAGCAGCCTTACAGGGCTAACCTACGAGCAGTACTTC
TRBV18,once,TRBJ2-6,-,CASSPETGSGANVLTF,TGTGCCAGCTCACCTGAGACGGGCTCTGGGGCCAACGTCCTGACTTTC
TRBV6-6,-,TRBJ2-1,-,CASSPPYTDEQFF,TGTGCCAGCAGTCCCCCTTATACGGATGAGCAGTTCTTC
TRBV19,once,TRBJ1-2,-,CASSIGSAYGYTF,TGTGCCAGTAGTATAGGGAGCGCCTATGGCTACACCTTC
TRBV9,-,TRBJ2-2,TRBD2,CASSEGGGITGELFF,TGTGCCAGCAGCGAAGGCGGGGGGATCACCGGGGAGCTGTTTTTT
TRBV19,-,TRBJ2-7,-,CASSIGQVYEQYF,TGTGCCAGTAGTATTGGGCAAGTCTACGAGCAGTACTTC
TRBV7-2,-,TRBJ2-5,-,CASSLGVTGQETQYF,TGTGCCAGCAGCTTAGGGGTCACAGGGCAAGAGACCCAGTACTTC
TRBV20-1,once,TRBJ1-2,TRBD1,CSASLDRGYTF,TGCAGTGCTAGTTTGGACAGGGGCTACACCTTC
TRBV6-2/TRBV6-3,once,TRBJ1-5,-,CASSYEDRLQMTPENQPQHF,TGTGCCAGCAGTTACGAGGATCGGCTACAGATGACTCCAGAGAATCAGCCCCAGCATTTT
TRBV24-1,-,TRBJ2-3,TRBD1,CATSDPADRLKQYF,TGTGCCACCAGTGATCCTGCGGACAGGTTAAAGCAGTATTTT
TRBV5-1,-,TRBJ1-1,-,CASSFGSPGRAYTEAFF,TGCGCCAGCAGCTTCGGTTCTCCTGGCAGGGCTTACACTGAAGCTTTCTTT
TRBV2,-,TRBJ2-5,-,CASSDRASQETQYF,TGTGCCAGCAGTGATAGGGCTAGCCAAGAGACCCAGTACTTC